Sequencing of this TCR beta chain was carried out in a study of T cell responses to AZD1222 COVID-19 vaccine. General observations from the study: Baseline seropositivity characterized only a handful of AZD1222 recipients. Repertoire collection took place solely once the T cell response had peaked.

Germline V gene lookup returns CDR1 LNHDA and CDR2 SQIVND (reference sequence). The V and J ends lost 7 bases and 3 bases respectively, with 14 bases between them. The CDR3 is made up of 14 amino acids. Worth noting for this clone: Its antigen is not known.

Clones were read by immunoSEQ multiplex PCR, and TCRdb kept only the in-frame ones, dropping some. The data hold about 140,000 clones, with more than 90% observed a single time. This chain uses TRBV19 with TRBJ2-3, with D perhaps assigned TRBD1 or TRBD2 (5 bases each). The input for sequencing was peripheral blood, taken on day 0 of AZD1222 vaccination. This TCR derives from an adult in good health. Written as DNA, the CDR3 is TGTGCCAGTAATGAAAGGAGGACAACAGATACGCAGTATTTT. Amino acid sequence: CASNERRTTDTQYF.